The clone carrying this TCR beta chain was detected only a few times. The antigen is unknown. PCR amplification relied on 60 Vbeta primers (plus 13 Jbeta primers). Produced via immunoSEQ multiplex PCR; TCRdb's table is partial and in-frame only. The table has 150,000 to 200,000 clones, about 75% seen once. This CDR3 is 12 amino acids long. Per the germline V gene, CDR1 is SGHRS and CDR2 is YFSETQ. V was cut by 4 bases and J by 2 bases, with 6 bases left in between. This entry belongs to a study of cytomegalovirus exposure and HLA in healthy donors. Study-wide context: Earlier work reported roughly 120 million unique TCR beta sequences from 180 million or so T cells.

Study-level results: Excluded were some V segments that proved indistinguishable, including TRBV6-2 and TRBV6-3. Most of the TCR beta V segments (in an earlier analysis) were productive either about 87% or about 30% of the time. Across HLA loci, a later analysis found differing TCR association rates, with DRB1 most and HLA-C fewest.

This rearrangement joins TRBV5-1 to TRBJ1-1, with D possibly being TRBD1 (5 bases). The sequence derives from a woman aged 50 to 60 in good health and CMV-seropositive. Source material: PBMCs. The CDR3 reads CASSRTNTEAFF. The CDR3 DNA reads TGCGCCAGCAGCCGGACAAACACTGAAGCTTTCTTT.